This is a list of T cell receptor beta chains from one sample in a study of yellow fever vaccine responses in identical twins. Each CDR3 protein gets one entry after TCRdb re-called the RT-PCR reads with MiXCR. The sample yields some 20,000 distinct CDR3 sequences, over 70% seen once. This material consisted of T cells from blood (PBMCs), unsorted or a sorted subset (not recorded which), taken before or after yellow fever vaccination (not recorded which). All receptors come from a young woman who received the yellow fever vaccine. Both conserved end residues are part of each CDR3. D genes are given only for firm matches. Rows give clone size only sometimes, using once, few, many, or a class for an expanded clone.

v_gene: TRBV28; j_gene: TRBJ2-1; d_gene: -; abundance: -; CDR3aa: CASSSSVNNEQFF; CDR3nt: TGTGCCAGCAGTTCCAGCGTTAACAATGAGCAGTTCTTC
v_gene: TRBV15; j_gene: TRBJ2-1; d_gene: -; abundance: -; CDR3aa: CATSRDRQLYNEQFF; CDR3nt: TGTGCCACCAGCAGAGATCGTCAGCTATACAATGAGCAGTTCTTC
v_gene: TRBV19; j_gene: TRBJ2-1; d_gene: -; abundance: few; CDR3aa: CVVGSYNEQFF; CDR3nt: TGTGTTGTGGGCTCCTACAATGAGCAGTTCTTC
v_gene: TRBV15; j_gene: TRBJ2-5; d_gene: -; abundance: -; CDR3aa: CATSREYRRPGEETQYF; CDR3nt: TGTGCCACCAGCAGAGAATATAGACGCCCGGGGGAAGAGACCCAGTACTTC
v_gene: TRBV28; j_gene: TRBJ1-1; d_gene: -; abundance: -; CDR3aa: CASSPGPEAFF; CDR3nt: TGTGCCAGCAGTCCGGGGCCTGAAGCTTTCTTT
v_gene: TRBV18; j_gene: TRBJ1-1; d_gene: -; abundance: -; CDR3aa: CASSPLGVQNTEAFF; CDR3nt: TGTGCCAGCTCACCACTAGGAGTTCAGAACACTGAAGCTTTCTTT
v_gene: TRBV12-3/TRBV12-4; j_gene: TRBJ2-7; d_gene: -; abundance: once; CDR3aa: CASSLVMDTRSSYEQYF; CDR3nt: TGTGCCAGCAGTTTAGTTATGGACACAAGGAGCTCCTACGAGCAGTACTTC
v_gene: TRBV23-1; j_gene: TRBJ1-5; d_gene: -; abundance: -; CDR3aa: CASSLRPQGHNQPQHF; CDR3nt: TGCGCCAGCAGTCTCCGACCCCAGGGGCACAATCAGCCCCAGCATTTT
v_gene: TRBV7-2; j_gene: TRBJ2-5; d_gene: -; abundance: -; CDR3aa: CAEQDVRLVGETQYF; CDR3nt: TGTGCTGAACAGGACGTGAGACTAGTTGGTGAGACCCAGTACTTC
v_gene: TRBV20-1; j_gene: TRBJ1-4; d_gene: -; abundance: -; CDR3aa: CSARGANEKLFF; CDR3nt: TGCAGTGCCAGGGGAGCTAATGAAAAACTGTTTTTT
v_gene: TRBV7-9; j_gene: TRBJ1-4; d_gene: -; abundance: -; CDR3aa: CASSSPEQLNEKLFF; CDR3nt: TGTGCCAGCAGCTCGCCGGAACAGCTGAATGAAAAACTGTTTTTT
v_gene: TRBV7-9; j_gene: TRBJ1-2; d_gene: -; abundance: -; CDR3aa: CASNNRPNYGYTF; CDR3nt: TGTGCCAGCAACAATAGGCCTAACTATGGCTACACCTTC
v_gene: TRBV10-3; j_gene: TRBJ2-7; d_gene: -; abundance: few; CDR3aa: CAISLGPKGYEQYF; CDR3nt: TGTGCCATCAGCCTCGGGCCGAAAGGCTACGAGCAGTACTTC
v_gene: TRBV20-1; j_gene: TRBJ2-3; d_gene: -; abundance: -; CDR3aa: CSASVRSTDTQYF; CDR3nt: TGCAGTGCTAGCGTAAGGAGCACAGATACGCAGTATTTT
v_gene: TRBV29-1; j_gene: TRBJ2-1; d_gene: -; abundance: -; CDR3aa: CSVEPGLDSYNEQFF; CDR3nt: TGCAGCGTTGAACCAGGACTTGATTCCTACAATGAGCAGTTCTTC
v_gene: TRBV4-3; j_gene: TRBJ2-5; d_gene: TRBD2; abundance: -; CDR3aa: CASSLGLHQETQYF; CDR3nt: TGCGCCAGCAGCCTGGGACTACACCAAGAGACCCAGTACTTC
v_gene: TRBV20-1; j_gene: TRBJ2-1; d_gene: TRBD2; abundance: few; CDR3aa: CSVLAGVNEQFF; CDR3nt: TGCAGTGTACTAGCGGGGGTAAATGAGCAGTTCTTC
v_gene: TRBV12-3/TRBV12-4; j_gene: TRBJ1-1; d_gene: -; abundance: -; CDR3aa: CASSLDRVKTEAFF; CDR3nt: TGTGCCAGCAGTTTAGACAGGGTAAAAACTGAAGCTTTCTTT
v_gene: TRBV10-3; j_gene: TRBJ2-7; d_gene: -; abundance: -; CDR3aa: CAISEGSRNSYEQYF; CDR3nt: TGTGCCATCAGTGAGGGTAGCAGAAACTCCTACGAGCAGTACTTC
v_gene: TRBV18; j_gene: TRBJ2-6; d_gene: -; abundance: few; CDR3aa: CASSPSGANVLTF; CDR3nt: TGTGCCAGCTCCCCCTCTGGGGCCAACGTCCTGACTTTC
v_gene: TRBV11-1; j_gene: TRBJ2-3; d_gene: TRBD1; abundance: -; CDR3aa: CASSPGVGQATDTQYF; CDR3nt: TGTGCCAGCAGCCCAGGAGTAGGACAGGCAACAGATACGCAGTATTTT
v_gene: TRBV9; j_gene: TRBJ2-7; d_gene: -; abundance: -; CDR3aa: CASSVESGAEPHF; CDR3nt: TGTGCCAGCAGCGTAGAGTCTGGAGCGGAGCCCCACTTC
v_gene: TRBV20-1; j_gene: TRBJ2-1; d_gene: -; abundance: -; CDR3aa: CSVPPRWGNEQFF; CDR3nt: TGCAGTGTCCCCCCCCGGTGGGGCAATGAGCAGTTCTTC
v_gene: TRBV6-1; j_gene: TRBJ1-5; d_gene: -; abundance: -; CDR3aa: CASSEAHQPQHF; CDR3nt: TGTGCCAGCAGTGAAGCGCACCAGCCCCAGCATTTT
v_gene: TRBV29-1; j_gene: TRBJ2-1; d_gene: TRBD1; abundance: -; CDR3aa: CSVATGELYNEQFF; CDR3nt: TGCAGCGTTGCTACAGGGGAATTATACAATGAGCAGTTCTTC
v_gene: TRBV11-1; j_gene: TRBJ1-2; d_gene: TRBD1; abundance: -; CDR3aa: CASSGTGDLWSYTF; CDR3nt: TGTGCCAGCAGCGGGACAGGGGACTTATGGAGCTACACCTTC
v_gene: TRBV9; j_gene: TRBJ1-5; d_gene: -; abundance: few; CDR3aa: CASNSWEGGNQPQHF; CDR3nt: TGTGCCAGCAACTCATGGGAGGGTGGCAATCAGCCCCAGCATTTT
v_gene: TRBV29-1; j_gene: TRBJ2-3; d_gene: -; abundance: few; CDR3aa: CSVLRDGKGGDTQYF; CDR3nt: TGCAGCGTTTTGCGGGACGGCAAGGGGGGAGATACGCAGTATTTT
v_gene: TRBV10-3; j_gene: TRBJ2-5; d_gene: TRBD2; abundance: -; CDR3aa: CAISRDPTGGTQYF; CDR3nt: TGTGCCATCAGTCGGGACCCAACGGGGGGGACCCAGTACTTC
v_gene: TRBV20-1; j_gene: TRBJ1-3; d_gene: -; abundance: -; CDR3aa: CSARDLDSGNTIYF; CDR3nt: TGCAGTGCTAGAGATCTTGACTCTGGAAACACCATATATTTT
v_gene: TRBV4-2; j_gene: TRBJ1-1; d_gene: TRBD1; abundance: -; CDR3aa: CASSQYRGENTEAFF; CDR3nt: TGTGCCAGCAGCCAATACAGGGGGGAAAACACTGAAGCTTTCTTT
v_gene: TRBV11-1; j_gene: TRBJ2-3; d_gene: -; abundance: -; CDR3aa: CASSLDGSYTQYF; CDR3nt: TGTGCCAGCAGCTTAGATGGGTCATATACGCAGTATTTT
v_gene: TRBV29-1; j_gene: TRBJ1-1; d_gene: -; abundance: -; CDR3aa: CSVGAGGNTEAFF; CDR3nt: TGCAGCGTGGGGGCCGGGGGAAACACTGAAGCTTTCTTT
v_gene: TRBV29-1; j_gene: TRBJ1-2; d_gene: TRBD1; abundance: few; CDR3aa: CSVWGQASQLYGYTF; CDR3nt: TGCAGCGTTTGGGGACAGGCGAGCCAACTTTATGGCTACACCTTC
v_gene: TRBV9; j_gene: TRBJ2-1; d_gene: -; abundance: -; CDR3aa: CASSVEGGVSYNEQFF; CDR3nt: TGTGCCAGCAGCGTAGAAGGGGGAGTCTCCTACAATGAGCAGTTCTTC
v_gene: TRBV7-3; j_gene: TRBJ1-5; d_gene: -; abundance: -; CDR3aa: CASSYDGSNQPQHF; CDR3nt: TGTGCCAGCAGCTACGACGGATCCAATCAGCCCCAGCATTTT
v_gene: TRBV18; j_gene: TRBJ1-5; d_gene: -; abundance: -; CDR3aa: CASSPGFSNQPQHF; CDR3nt: TGTGCCAGCTCACCTGGTTTTAGCAATCAGCCCCAGCATTTT
v_gene: TRBV12-3/TRBV12-4; j_gene: TRBJ2-3; d_gene: TRBD1; abundance: -; CDR3aa: CASSRTGPSTDTQYF; CDR3nt: TGTGCCAGCAGTCGGACAGGCCCAAGCACAGATACGCAGTATTTT
v_gene: TRBV6-1; j_gene: TRBJ2-1; d_gene: -; abundance: -; CDR3aa: CATALSGRTFEFF; CDR3nt: TGTGCCACCGCACTATCCGGACGGACGTTTGAGTTCTTC
v_gene: TRBV10-2; j_gene: TRBJ2-5; d_gene: -; abundance: -; CDR3aa: CAVQVARQGYQETQYF; CDR3nt: TGCGCCGTCCAGGTGGCCCGGCAGGGGTACCAAGAGACCCAGTACTTC
v_gene: TRBV6-1; j_gene: TRBJ1-2; d_gene: -; abundance: -; CDR3aa: CASSETGNYGYTF; CDR3nt: TGTGCCAGCAGTGAAACCGGGAACTATGGCTACACCTTC
v_gene: TRBV4-1; j_gene: TRBJ2-5; d_gene: -; abundance: -; CDR3aa: CASSQDRGFETQYF; CDR3nt: TGCGCCAGCAGCCAAGACAGGGGTTTCGAGACCCAGTACTTC
v_gene: TRBV28; j_gene: TRBJ1-2; d_gene: -; abundance: -; CDR3aa: CASSSVPGHLGYTF; CDR3nt: TGTGCCAGCAGTTCAGTCCCGGGACATCTTGGCTACACCTTC
v_gene: TRBV11-3; j_gene: TRBJ2-1; d_gene: TRBD1; abundance: few; CDR3aa: CASSLYRTGFYDEQFF; CDR3nt: TGTGCCAGCAGCTTATACAGGACAGGGTTCTACGATGAGCAGTTCTTC
v_gene: TRBV13; j_gene: TRBJ2-1; d_gene: -; abundance: few; CDR3aa: CASSLGNNEQFF; CDR3nt: TGTGCCAGCAGTCTTGGAAACAATGAGCAGTTCTTC
v_gene: TRBV4-2; j_gene: TRBJ2-3; d_gene: TRBD1; abundance: -; CDR3aa: CASSHTGAIDTQYF; CDR3nt: TGTGCCAGCAGCCATACAGGGGCGATAGATACGCAGTATTTT